Following are 17 T cell receptor beta chains from one sample sequenced in a study of T cells after yellow fever vaccination. TCRdb re-called the 5' RACE reads through MiXCR, storing one row per CDR3 protein. The table records fewer than 350,000 distinct CDR3 sequences, more than 8.5% of them present only once. This specimen was PBMCs, taken on the day of the first yellow fever vaccination. All receptors derive from a man between 18 and 35 years old who received the YFV17D yellow fever vaccine.

This clonotype was observed a few times. V and J are TRBV2 and TRBJ2-1, with unresolved D. Germline V CDR1 and CDR2: SNHLY, FYNNEI. The CDR3 spans 14 residues. Between the trimmed V and J ends, which lost 5 bases and 7 bases, there was a span of 15 bases. CDR3 loop: CASSRPPSRNEQFF. The CDR3 DNA reads TGTGCCAGCAGTAGACCCCCGAGCCGAAATGAGCAGTTCTTC.

The chain links TRBV10-3 to TRBJ2-7, with D perhaps TRBD1 (6 bases). Germline V gives CDR1 ENHRY, CDR2 SYGVKD. Trimming stripped 6 bases from V and 1 base from J, with 10 bases between. The CDR3 has 13 residues. In DNA, the CDR3 is TGTGCCATCAGCGGGCAGGGGTCCTACGAGCAGTACGTC. Residues: CAISGQGSYEQYV.

This clonotype has a count of ten or more. This sequence joins TRBV12-3 or TRBV12-4 and TRBJ1-4; D call uncertain. Trimming shortened V by 7 bases and J by 5 bases, and 11 bases separated the two germline ends. CDR3 length: 13 residues. As DNA, the CDR3 is TGTGCCAGCAATGCACAGCGAAATGAAAAACTGTTTTTT. Encoded protein: CASNAQRNEKLFF.

This clonotype appeared a few times. The rearrangement uses TRBV9 and TRBJ1-2; possibly TRBD1 for D (5 bases). The CDR3 covers 14 residues. Germline assignment: CDR1 SGDLS and CDR2 YYNGEE. Between the trimmed V and J ends, which lost 4 bases and 8 bases, there was a span of 18 bases. Written as DNA, the CDR3 is TGTGCCAGCAGCTGGGGCGCTGCCTGGAAGGGCTACACCTTC. Protein sequence: CASSWGAAWKGYTF.

The rearrangement uses TRBV7-2 and TRBJ1-5; D uncertain. The CDR3 consists of 13 residues. The germline gives CDR1 SGHTA, CDR2 FQGNSA. Trimming shortened V by 1 base and J by 11 bases, and 12 bases separated the two germline ends. CDR3 DNA sequence: TGTGCCAGCAGCTTAGAGACAATTTCGACCCAGCATTTT. This codes for CASSLETISTQHF. Combining the CDR3 with reference TRBV7-2 and TRBJ1-5 gives the whole variable domain GAGVSQSPSNKVTEKGKDVELRCDPISGHTALYWYRQSLGQGLEFLIYFQGNSAPDKSGLPSDRFSAERTGGSVSTLTIQRTQQEDSAVYLCASSLETISTQHFGDGTRLSIL.

V is TRBV4-2 and J is TRBJ2-1; D gene ambiguous. V lost 0 bases and J 12 bases, leaving 18 bases between the germline ends. This CDR3 has 15 amino acids. Germline CDR1 reads LGHNA; CDR2 reads YNFKEQ. The CDR3 DNA sequence: TGTGCCAGCAGCCAAGATTTAATGGTCCGGTTCACGCAGTTCTTC. Its protein is CASSQDLMVRFTQFF.

The chain recombines TRBV10-3 with TRBJ2-2, with D uncertain. Germline loops: CDR1 ENHRY, CDR2 SYGVKD. Between the trimmed V and J ends, which lost 7 bases and 2 bases, there was a span of 20 bases. CDR3 length: 17 amino acids. CDR3 in amino acids: CAIKAKRLPLNTGELFF. CDR3 in DNA: TGTGCCATCAAGGCTAAGAGACTCCCCCTCAACACCGGGGAGCTGTTTTTT.

This rearrangement joins TRBV12-3 or TRBV12-4 to TRBJ2-3; D is perhaps TRBD2 (6 bases). Trimming removed 6 bases from V and 8 bases from J, with 24 bases in between. The CDR3 sequence is 16 residues long. In DNA form, the CDR3 reads TGTGCCAGCAGCTATTCGGGGGACCTGCACAGAGCTACGCAGTATTTT. The encoded protein is CASSYSGDLHRATQYF.

There are a few counts of this clonotype. This chain connects TRBV28 to TRBJ1-1; D is perhaps TRBD1 (5 bases). The CDR3 runs to 14 residues. The V end lost 3 bases, the J end lost 9 bases, and 17 bases lay between the germline ends. Germline CDR1 MDHEN, CDR2 SYDVKM. Here the CDR3 DNA reads TGTGCCAGCAGTTTCGGTGGAGCCCGGGGGAAAGCTTTCTTT. Protein: CASSFGGARGKAFF.

V is TRBV5-1 and J is TRBJ2-6, with D possibly being TRBD1 (5 bases). V shed 4 bases and J shed 1 base, with 6 bases lying between them. Germline V gene sequence: CDR1 SGHRS, CDR2 YFSETQ. The CDR3 runs 14 residues. CDR3 residues: CASSDSSGANVLTF. In DNA form, the CDR3 reads TGCGCCAGCAGCGACAGTTCTGGGGCCAACGTCCTGACTTTC.

The chain recombines TRBV20-1 with TRBJ2-6; D not resolved. The CDR3 spans 15 residues. Trimming stripped 0 bases from V and 0 bases from J, with 6 bases between. Per the germline V gene, CDR1 is DFQATT and CDR2 is SNEGSKA (reference sequence). The CDR3 loop is CSARDFSSGANVLTF. As DNA, the CDR3 is TGCAGTGCTAGAGATTTCTCCTCTGGGGCCAACGTCCTGACTTTC.

The chain has TRBV4-3 and TRBJ1-4; a possible D gene is TRBD1 (6 bases). The CDR3 has 14 residues. V was cut by 1 base and J by 7 bases, with 10 bases left in between. Per the germline V gene, CDR1 is LGHNA and CDR2 is YSLEER. The CDR3: CASSQAGAGEKLFF. The CDR3 nucleotides read TGCGCCAGCAGCCAAGCAGGGGCCGGTGAAAAACTGTTTTTT.

The V call is TRBV27, the J call TRBJ1-6; TRBD1 is a possible D gene (6 bases). Trimming removed 7 bases from V and 3 bases from J, with 10 bases in between. CDR1 and CDR2 (germline): MNHEY, SMNVEV (reference sequence). This CDR3 contains 14 residues. The CDR3 DNA reads as TGTGCCAGCACGGACAGCCACTATAATTCACCCCTCCACTTT. Translation gives CASTDSHYNSPLHF.

This clonotype was counted between two and nine times. The chain couples TRBV7-3 to TRBJ2-1; TRBD2 might be the D (5 bases). Germline lookup yields CDR1 SGHTA and CDR2 FQGTGA. The CDR3 is made up of 15 amino acids. V was cut by 1 base and J by 5 bases, with 12 bases left in between. CDR3 DNA sequence: TGTGCCAGCAGCTTAATACGAGGGAGCCACAATGAGCAGTTCTTC. This sequence encodes CASSLIRGSHNEQFF.

This clonotype appeared a few times. This chain connects TRBV2 to TRBJ2-7, with 9 bases aligning to TRBD2. The CDR3 contains 15 residues. With V trimmed by 1 base and J by 2 bases, 3 bases remained unmatched. Germline assignment: CDR1 SNHLY and CDR2 FYNNEI. The CDR3: CASSEVSSGAYEQYV. CDR3 DNA sequence: TGTGCCAGCAGTGAAGTCTCTAGCGGGGCCTACGAGCAGTACGTC.

This clonotype was seen more than once but under ten times. This chain links TRBV4-2 with TRBJ2-7; 14 nucleotides line up with TRBD2. This CDR3 has 15 residues. Unmatched junction bases numbered 0, after V lost 1 base and J lost 4 bases. CDR1 is LGHNA, CDR2 YNFKEQ, per germline. DNA of the CDR3: TGTGCCAGCAGCCAAGGACTAGCGGGGGGGTACGAGCAGTACTTC. This encodes CASSQGLAGGYEQYF.

The CDR3 loop is CSVQHNKNIQYF. The CDR3 DNA reads as TGCAGCGTCCAGCATAACAAAAACATTCAGTACTTC. The rearrangement joins TRBV29-1 to TRBJ2-4; no reliable D call. V lost 6 bases and J lost 3, with 9 bases in between. The CDR3 runs to 12 residues. Germline lookup yields CDR1 SQVTM and CDR2 ANQGSEA.